The entry below describes one TCR beta chain. Assay: immunoSEQ multiplex PCR; the TCRdb copy retains only in-frame clones and omits some. The sample shows roughly 150,000 clones, around 83% of them seen only once. The data were obtained in a study of blood T cell repertoires in COVID-19. Looking at the study overall: Italy, Spain and the United States were the sources of the convalescent and acute COVID-19 samples. In each case, the material was cDNA or gDNA derived from T cells, B-cell-depleted T cells, or PBMCs.

The sample consisted of peripheral blood. The receptor's source is a woman aged 70-85 years who had recovered from COVID-19.

Here the CDR3 reads CASSVGTSGIAGELFF. The CDR3 DNA follows: TGTGCCAGCAGTGTAGGGACTAGCGGGATTGCCGGGGAGCTGTTTTTT. This chain joins TRBV2 and TRBJ2-2; 13 bases are a match to TRBD2. Germline CDR1 is SNHLY and CDR2 is FYNNEI. Trimming removed 4 bases from V and 6 bases from J; junction bases left unmatched: 5. The CDR3 totals 16 residues.